The present entry profiles one T cell receptor (beta chain) with its context. The entry originates in a study of blood T cell repertoires in COVID-19. Study at large: The study drew acute and convalescent COVID-19 samples from the United States, Italy and Spain. Nucleic acid was either cDNA or gDNA, and it came from T cells, B-cell-depleted T cells, or PBMCs.

The CDR3 length is 14 residues. Germline V gene sequence: CDR1 SQVTM, CDR2 ANQGSEA. With 6 bases removed from V and 7 bases from J, the gap between germline ends came to 21 bases. Methods used by the authors: Counts of nucleated cells, estimated from reference gene primer amplification, were obtained. Only in-frame clones appear in the TCRdb table, and some are missing; sequencing was by immunoSEQ multiplex PCR. D and trimming come from the DNA, and the V and J calls and clone size come from that table. The data contain about 230,000 clones, around 80% of them seen just once; the ten biggest clones take up 27%.

This receptor was identified in a man in his forties with acute or convalescent COVID-19. The sample taken for sequencing was peripheral blood. The rearrangement uses TRBV29-1 and TRBJ1-1, with a weak D call TRBD1 (5 bases). DNA of the CDR3: TGCAGCGTCATCCGGGAGGGGACGTTGGGTGAAGCTTTCTTT. Encoded protein: CSVIREGTLGEAFF.